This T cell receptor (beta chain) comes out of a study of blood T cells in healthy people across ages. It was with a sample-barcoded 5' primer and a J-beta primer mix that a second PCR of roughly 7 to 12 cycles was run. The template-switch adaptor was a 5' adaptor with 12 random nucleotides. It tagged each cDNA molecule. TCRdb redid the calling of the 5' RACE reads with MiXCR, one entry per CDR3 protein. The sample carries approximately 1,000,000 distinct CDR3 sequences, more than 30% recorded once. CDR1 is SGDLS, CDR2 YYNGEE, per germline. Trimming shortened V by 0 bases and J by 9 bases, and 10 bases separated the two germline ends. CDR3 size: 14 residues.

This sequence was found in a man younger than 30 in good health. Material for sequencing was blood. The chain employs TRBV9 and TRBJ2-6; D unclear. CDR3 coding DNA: TGTGCCAGCAGCGTAGCGGCTAAGGGCAACGTCCTGACTTTC. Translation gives CASSVAAKGNVLTF.